This T cell receptor (beta chain) was identified during a study of blood T cell repertoires in COVID-19. Background on the study: Sample material is recorded as cDNA or gDNA derived from T cells, B-cell-depleted T cells, or PBMCs.

This CDR3 has 14 residues. Germline V gene lookup returns CDR1 KGHSH and CDR2 LQKENI. The V and J ends lost 0 bases and 8 bases, in that order; junction bases with no gene match: 4. This table comes from immunoSEQ multiplex PCR, and its TCRdb copy is limited to in-frame clones, with some not included. The sample lists 200,000 or so clones, 65% to 85% occurring once. Each participant's cohort was designated according to participant-reported clinical history. What was sequenced was PBMCs or T cells enriched from blood (not recorded which). The receptor was isolated from a man aged 40-50 years who had recovered from COVID-19. The genes are TRBV18 and TRBJ1-2; 9 nucleotides line up with TRBD1. CDR3 in amino acids: CASSPPGTGKGYTF. CDR3 in DNA: TGTGCCAGCTCACCACCTGGGACAGGGAAGGGCTACACCTTC.